This T cell receptor beta chain was observed in a study of blood T cell repertoires in COVID-19. Recovery among Cohort 3 donors was established by two negative PCRs, clearance, or symptom resolution. Study processing details: Reference gene primers were amplified, and this amplification served to estimate nucleated cell counts. TCRdb's copy holds only in-frame clones and misses some; the assay was immunoSEQ multiplex PCR. V, J and clone size are taken as reported in that table, and D and trimming were inferred from the DNA itself. Found here are more than 300,000 clones, approximately 90% of them singletons; the top ten hold around 4%. This TCR was sampled from a man younger than 40 who had recovered from COVID-19. The source material was PBMCs or T cells enriched from blood (not recorded which).

As DNA, the CDR3 is TGTGCCAGCAGCGGACAGGGAGGCAATCAGCCCCAGCATTTT. Encoded protein: CASSGQGGNQPQHF. This rearrangement joins TRBV2 to TRBJ1-5, with 8 bases that match TRBD1. CDR3 length: 14 amino acids. Germline CDR1 reads SNHLY; CDR2 reads FYNNEI. V lost 6 bases to trimming and J lost 2 bases; unmatched junction nucleotides: 3. The complete variable domain, with remaining parts taken from reference TRBV2 and TRBJ1-5, reads EPEVTQTPSHQVTQMGQEVILRCVPISNHLYFYWYRQILGQKVEFLVSFYNNEISEKSEIFDDQFSVERPDGSNFTLKIRSTKLEDSAMYFCASSGQGGNQPQHFGDGTRLSIL.